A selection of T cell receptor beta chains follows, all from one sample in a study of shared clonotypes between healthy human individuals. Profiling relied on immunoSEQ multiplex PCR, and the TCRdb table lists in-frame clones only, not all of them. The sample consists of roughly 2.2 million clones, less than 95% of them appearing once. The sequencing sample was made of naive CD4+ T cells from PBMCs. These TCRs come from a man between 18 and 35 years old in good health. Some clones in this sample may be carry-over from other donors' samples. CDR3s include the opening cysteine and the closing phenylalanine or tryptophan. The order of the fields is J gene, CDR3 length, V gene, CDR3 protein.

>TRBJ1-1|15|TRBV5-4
CASSLAKAGNTEAFF
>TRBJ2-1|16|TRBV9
CASSPQVGSSYNEQFF
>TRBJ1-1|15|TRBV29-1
CSARSNMRSNTEAFF
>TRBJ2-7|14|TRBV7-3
CASSPGTGPYEQYF
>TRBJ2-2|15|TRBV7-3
CASSLNPGGLGELFF
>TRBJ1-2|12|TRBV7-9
CASSLEGNGYTF
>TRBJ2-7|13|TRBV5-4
CASSLPQRGEQYF
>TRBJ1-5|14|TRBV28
CASSILGNNQPQHF
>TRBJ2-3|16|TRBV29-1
CSVVGALTSGTDTQYF
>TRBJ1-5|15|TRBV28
CASSGGTGGHQPQHF
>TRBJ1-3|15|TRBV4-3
CASSQDGTPGNTIYF
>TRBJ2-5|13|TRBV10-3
CAIKGTAQETQYF